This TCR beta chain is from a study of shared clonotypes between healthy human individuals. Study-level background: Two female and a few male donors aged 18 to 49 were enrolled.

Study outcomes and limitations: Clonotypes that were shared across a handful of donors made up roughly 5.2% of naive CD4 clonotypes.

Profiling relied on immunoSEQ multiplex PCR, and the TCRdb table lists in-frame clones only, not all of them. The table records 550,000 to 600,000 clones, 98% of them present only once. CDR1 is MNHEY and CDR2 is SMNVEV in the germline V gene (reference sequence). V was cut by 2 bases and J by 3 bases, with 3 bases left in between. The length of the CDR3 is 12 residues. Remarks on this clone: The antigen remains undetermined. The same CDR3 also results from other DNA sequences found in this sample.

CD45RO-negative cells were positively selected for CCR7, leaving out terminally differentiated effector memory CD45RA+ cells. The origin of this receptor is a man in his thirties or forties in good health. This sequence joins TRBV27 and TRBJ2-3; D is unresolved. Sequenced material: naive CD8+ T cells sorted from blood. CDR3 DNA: TGTGCCAGCAGTTTACGAACAGATACGCAGTATTTT. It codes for CASSLRTDTQYF.